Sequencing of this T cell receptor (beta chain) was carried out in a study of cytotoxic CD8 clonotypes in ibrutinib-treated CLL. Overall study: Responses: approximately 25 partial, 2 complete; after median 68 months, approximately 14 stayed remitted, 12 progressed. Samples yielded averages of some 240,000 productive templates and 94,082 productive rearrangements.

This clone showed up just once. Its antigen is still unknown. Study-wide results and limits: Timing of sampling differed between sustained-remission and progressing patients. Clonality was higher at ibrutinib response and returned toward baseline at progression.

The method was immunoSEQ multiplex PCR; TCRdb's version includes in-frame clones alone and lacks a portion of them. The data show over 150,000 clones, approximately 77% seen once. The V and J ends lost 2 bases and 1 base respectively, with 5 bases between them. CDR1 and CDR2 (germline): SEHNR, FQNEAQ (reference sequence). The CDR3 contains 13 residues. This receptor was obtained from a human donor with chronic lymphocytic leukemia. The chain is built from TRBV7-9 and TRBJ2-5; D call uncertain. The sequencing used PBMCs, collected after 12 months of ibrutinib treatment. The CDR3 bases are TGTGCCAGCAGCTTACGTCTCCAAGAGACCCAGTACTTC. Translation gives CASSLRLQETQYF. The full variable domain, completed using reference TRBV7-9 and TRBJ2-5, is DTGVSQNPRHKITKRGQNVTFRCDPISEHNRLYWYRQTLGQGPEFLTYFQNEAQLEKSRLLSDRFSAERPKGSFSTLEIQRTEQGDSAMYLCASSLRLQETQYFGPGTRLLVL.